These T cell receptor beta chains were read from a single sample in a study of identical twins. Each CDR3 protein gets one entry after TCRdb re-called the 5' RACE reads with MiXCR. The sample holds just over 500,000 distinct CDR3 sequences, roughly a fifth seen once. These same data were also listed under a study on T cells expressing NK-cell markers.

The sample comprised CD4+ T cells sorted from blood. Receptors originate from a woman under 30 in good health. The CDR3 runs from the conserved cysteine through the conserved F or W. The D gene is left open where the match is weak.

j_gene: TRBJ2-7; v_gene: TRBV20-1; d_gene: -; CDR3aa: CSAPGGSGDAYEQYF
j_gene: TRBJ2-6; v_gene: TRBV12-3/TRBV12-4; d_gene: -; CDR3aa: CASSHNSGANVLTF
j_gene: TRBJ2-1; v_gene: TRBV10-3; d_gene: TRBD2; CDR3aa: CAIKSGTSGANEQFF
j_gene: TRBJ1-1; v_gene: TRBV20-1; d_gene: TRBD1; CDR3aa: CSASPGGQGGWTEAFF
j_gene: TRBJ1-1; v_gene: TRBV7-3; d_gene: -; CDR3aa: CASSLKPRTEAFF
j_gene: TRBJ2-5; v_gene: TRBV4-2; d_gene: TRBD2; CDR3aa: CASSQGISGAEETQYF
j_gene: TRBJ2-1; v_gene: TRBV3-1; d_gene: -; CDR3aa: CASSLENYNEQFF
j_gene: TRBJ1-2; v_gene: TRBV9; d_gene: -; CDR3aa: CASSVQGPALYGYTF
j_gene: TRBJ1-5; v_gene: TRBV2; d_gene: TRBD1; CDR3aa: CASSGEGTGAISNQPQHF
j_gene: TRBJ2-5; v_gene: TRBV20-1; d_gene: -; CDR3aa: CSTRGRETQYF
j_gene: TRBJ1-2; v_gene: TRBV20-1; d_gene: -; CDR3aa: CSAPIGRGYGYTF
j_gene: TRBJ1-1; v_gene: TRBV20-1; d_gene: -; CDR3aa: CSASQGWNTEAFF
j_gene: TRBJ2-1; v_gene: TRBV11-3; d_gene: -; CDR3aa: CASREGRVPYNEQFF
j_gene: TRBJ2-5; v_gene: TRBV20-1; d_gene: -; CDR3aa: CSRMARETQYF
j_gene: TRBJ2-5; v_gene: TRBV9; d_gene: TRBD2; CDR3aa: CASSVDPAGKETQYF
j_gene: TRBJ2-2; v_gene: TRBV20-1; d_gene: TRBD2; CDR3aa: CSARDPAGGRTGELFF
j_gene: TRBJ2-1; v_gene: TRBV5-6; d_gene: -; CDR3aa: CASSHQGTGRNEQFF
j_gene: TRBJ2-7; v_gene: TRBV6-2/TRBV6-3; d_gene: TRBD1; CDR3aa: CASSYRGQYLYEQYF
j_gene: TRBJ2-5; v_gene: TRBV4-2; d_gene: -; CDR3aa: CASNNRGEETQYF
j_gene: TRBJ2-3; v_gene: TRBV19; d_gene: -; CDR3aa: CASSIEGWRGPDTQYF
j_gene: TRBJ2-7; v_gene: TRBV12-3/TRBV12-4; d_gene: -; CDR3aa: CAGPYEQYF
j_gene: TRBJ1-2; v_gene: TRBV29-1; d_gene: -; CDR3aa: CSVEGGHAGYTF
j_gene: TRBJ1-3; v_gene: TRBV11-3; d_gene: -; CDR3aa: CASSHTSNTIYF
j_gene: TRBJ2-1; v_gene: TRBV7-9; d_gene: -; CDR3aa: CASSLHQLGDNEQFF
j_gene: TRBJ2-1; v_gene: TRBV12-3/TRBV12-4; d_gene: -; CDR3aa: CASSSSVPTSEQFF
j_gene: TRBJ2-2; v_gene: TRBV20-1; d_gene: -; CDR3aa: CSAKIQGSGELFF
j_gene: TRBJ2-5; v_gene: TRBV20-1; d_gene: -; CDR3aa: CSASSTYQETQYF
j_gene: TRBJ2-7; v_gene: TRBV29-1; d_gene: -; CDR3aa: CSAAMGLSRDYEQYF
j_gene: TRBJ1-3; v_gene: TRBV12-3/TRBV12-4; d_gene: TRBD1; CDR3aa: CASRRDSAGNTIYF
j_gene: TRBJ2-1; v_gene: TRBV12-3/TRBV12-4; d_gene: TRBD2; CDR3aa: CASSKAGGRDEQFF
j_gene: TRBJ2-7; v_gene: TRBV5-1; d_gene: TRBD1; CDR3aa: CASSSRDRGQGQYF
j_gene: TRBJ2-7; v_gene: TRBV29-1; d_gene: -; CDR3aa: CSARGGGSYEQYF
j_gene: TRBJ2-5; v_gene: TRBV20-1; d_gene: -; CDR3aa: CSARDIAGSETQYF
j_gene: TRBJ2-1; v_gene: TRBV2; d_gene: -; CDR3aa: CASTLSEQFF
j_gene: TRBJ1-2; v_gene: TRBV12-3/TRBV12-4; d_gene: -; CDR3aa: CASSTRDTVGYTF